The rows below give T cell receptor beta chains drawn from one sample of a study of STAT5B mutations in CD4+ large granular lymphocyte leukemia. Generated by immunoSEQ multiplex PCR, the TCRdb table keeps only in-frame clones and is missing some. Of around 43,000 clones listed, around 85% are singletons. The sequencing input was CD4+ T cells from blood buffy coats. The receptors stem from a human donor in good health. Each CDR3 is given with its conserved first and last residue. Expanded clones get a size class; other rows say once, few or many, or leave the size out.

abundance	v_gene	j_gene	CDR3aa
NA	TRBV5-5	TRBJ2-7	CASSEGPDHTLYEQYF
once	TRBV2	TRBJ1-5	CASRAGQNSNQPQHF
NA	TRBV27	TRBJ2-7	CASSPGLRGEQYF
NA	TRBV5-1	TRBJ2-1	CASSPVRGNGGGKQFF
NA	TRBV6-5	TRBJ1-1	CASRVTPNTEAFF
once	TRBV6-1	TRBJ2-7	CASVAGGPYEQYF
NA	TRBV30	TRBJ1-1	CAWSVGQGVSEAFF
few	TRBV19	TRBJ1-5	CASSPSRQGAYQPQHF
NA	TRBV11-3	TRBJ2-2	CASSSGQGYTGELFF
NA	TRBV5-1	TRBJ2-5	CASSFGGGGQETQYF
NA	TRBV29-1	TRBJ2-1	CSVGGSGSYNEQFF
NA	TRBV18	TRBJ1-2	CASSPPAGSGYTF
NA	TRBV5-1	TRBJ1-2	CASSSWPRGNNYGYTF
NA	TRBV5-1	TRBJ1-4	CASSGTGTANEKLFF
NA	TRBV2	TRBJ2-1	CASSITGTPISSGSSYNEQFF
NA	TRBV18	TRBJ1-1	CASSLRGAEAFF
NA	TRBV9	TRBJ2-3	CASSVGSLRTDTQYF
NA	TRBV10-3	TRBJ2-3	CAIAGADTQYF
NA	TRBV10-1	TRBJ2-2	CASSGLAEHTNTGELFF
NA	TRBV6-5	TRBJ1-1	CASSNGAGYSEAFF
NA	TRBV5-1	TRBJ2-7	CASRGTRSSYEQYF
NA	TRBV6-5	TRBJ2-1	CASSYSPAGDYNEQFF
NA	TRBV2	TRBJ1-4	CASSEGQVDGKLFF
NA	TRBV5-6	TRBJ2-1	CASSPGWLAGGRNEQFF
NA	TRBV6-5	TRBJ1-5	CASSGTGNQPQHF
NA	TRBV18	TRBJ2-6	CASSPPGESSGANVLTF
once	TRBV5-1	TRBJ2-5	CASSLVVTSEQKTQYF
NA	TRBV19	TRBJ1-5	CASSKVQVQHF
NA	TRBV28	TRBJ1-2	CASSLRDSYGYTF
NA	TRBV27	TRBJ2-7	CASWRPSGRGSYEQYF
NA	TRBV7-8	NA	CASSLGRAYEQYF
NA	TRBV27	TRBJ2-1	CASFSGLAGGEQFF
NA	TRBV7-2	TRBJ2-1	CASSLELASGNEQFF
NA	TRBV30	TRBJ2-7	CAWNNLGGSSYEQYF
NA	TRBV30	TRBJ1-4	CAWRGQVPNEKLFF
NA	TRBV7-3	TRBJ2-3	CASSLSSGQGVTDTQYF
NA	TRBV28	TRBJ1-5	CASISPSGGNQPQHF
NA	TRBV19	TRBJ1-5	CASSSDRGTQPQHF
NA	TRBV20-1	TRBJ1-2	CSAKDGPGYTF
NA	TRBV11-3	TRBJ1-1	CASSRQKNTEAFF
NA	TRBV5-4	TRBJ2-5	CASSRQGAAETQYF
few	TRBV6-5	TRBJ1-2	CASRTDRVYGYTF
NA	TRBV27	TRBJ2-1	CASSSPWGSSYNEQFF
NA	TRBV6-6	TRBJ2-7	CASSYGTVYEQYF
NA	TRBV11-1	TRBJ2-5	CASSPGQGQETQYF
NA	TRBV4-1	TRBJ1-5	CASSQGGSNSNQPQHF
NA	TRBV2	TRBJ2-7	CASSDQGAYEQYF
once	TRBV7-3	TRBJ2-5	CASSLGPSGTSGREQETQYF
NA	TRBV5-6	TRBJ2-5	CASRQGRGSGRRSRETQYF
NA	TRBV11-2	TRBJ1-4	CASSLKVTTNEKLFF
NA	TRBV27	TRBJ2-5	CASRTSGASETQYF
NA	TRBV5-1	TRBJ2-3	CASSLAPRAATDTQYF
NA	TRBV18	TRBJ2-3	CASSPPSVGTDTQYF